This T cell receptor beta chain derives from a study of CD8 T cells in Susac syndrome. CD8+ and CD4+ T cells from blood underwent TCR beta sequencing. Included as multiple sclerosis controls were treatment-naive patients who had stable or active relapsing-remitting disease. RNA in amounts of roughly 0.5 to 1 ug was reverse transcribed with random hexamers. An immunoSEQ multiplex PCR generated amplified TCR beta CDR3 products spanning 54 Vbeta and 13 Jbeta. MiXCR, run by TCRdb on the immunoSEQ multiplex PCR reads, gives a single entry per CDR3 protein. The table has under 85,000 distinct CDR3 sequences, over 85% seen once. V lost 5 bases to trimming and J lost 4 bases; unmatched junction nucleotides: 7. Germline V gene data show CDR1 as SGHTA and CDR2 as FQGNSA. This CDR3 is 17 amino acids long.

The sample was CD8+ T cells from PBMCs. The chain links TRBV7-2 to TRBJ2-3; 15 nucleotides line up with TRBD2. The source is a human donor with multiple sclerosis. The CDR3 region is CASSQGLAGGFSDTQYF. In DNA form, the CDR3 reads TGTGCCAGCAGCCAGGGACTAGCGGGAGGATTTTCAGATACGCAGTATTTT.